The 20 T cell receptor beta chains below come from one sample, sequenced in a study of early T cells in non-severe SARS-CoV-2 infection. One entry per CDR3 protein, called by TCRdb with MiXCR from the 5' RACE reads. In the table there are more than 20,000 distinct CDR3 sequences, around 4% of which are singletons. The specimen sequenced was whole blood. The receptors were sampled from an adult who was a healthcare worker with PCR-confirmed SARS-CoV-2 infection or an uninfected control (not recorded which).

The table lists this clonotype with many counts. This chain uses TRBV7-9 with TRBJ2-7; 10 bases agree with TRBD2. J was trimmed by 2 bases and V by 5 bases; bases with no gene match: 6. The CDR3 runs to 15 residues. Germline loops: CDR1 SEHNR, CDR2 FQNEAQ (reference sequence). CDR3 nucleotide sequence: TGTGCCAGCAGCACCGGGACTAGCGTGGCCTACGAGCAGTACTTC. Translating it yields CASSTGTSVAYEQYF. The variable domain in full, with the rest retrieved from reference TRBV7-9 and TRBJ2-7, is DTGVSQNPRHKITKRGQNVTFRCDPISEHNRLYWYRQTLGQGPEFLTYFQNEAQLEKSRLLSDRFSAERPKGSFSTLEIQRTEQGDSAMYLCASSTGTSVAYEQYFGPGTRLTVT.

This clonotype was detected a few times. This could be a read error, since a much larger clone is one nucleotide away. The V gene is TRBV10-3, the J gene TRBJ2-7; the D is unclear. Per germline, CDR1 ENHRY and CDR2 SYGVKD. V lost 7 bases and J 1 base, leaving 11 bases between the germline ends. The CDR3 spans 13 residues. Written as DNA, the CDR3 is TGTGCCATCAAGGCAGAAGGGTCCTACGAGCAGTACTTC. It codes for CAIKAEGSYEQYF.

Only a few counts were recorded for this clonotype. V is TRBV18 and J is TRBJ2-7; 8 nucleotides line up with TRBD1. Trimming took 6 bases from V and 5 from J; bases not matched to a gene: 9. Germline-derived CDR1 and CDR2 are KGHSH and LQKENI. The CDR3 consists of 14 residues. For the CDR3, the DNA is TGTGCCAGCTCCCTGGACAGGGTGAGCCACGAGCAGTACTTC. Translating it yields CASSLDRVSHEQYF.

This clonotype was observed many times. The chain joins TRBV30 to TRBJ2-5; D may be TRBD1 or TRBD2 (5 bases each). The germline CDR1 and CDR2 sequences are GTSNPN and SVGIG (reference sequence). The CDR3 spans 14 residues. V was trimmed by 8 bases and J by 1 base, leaving 17 bases between them. CDR3 in amino acids: CASTRGASQETQYF. CDR3 DNA: TGTGCCAGTACGCGAGGGGCTAGCCAAGAGACCCAGTACTTC.

This clonotype occurred a few times. V is TRBV7-2 and J is TRBJ2-3; 8 bases line up with TRBD2. Unmatched junction bases numbered 11, after V lost 5 bases and J lost 4 bases. In germline, CDR1 is SGHTA, CDR2 FQGNSA. The CDR3 has 16 residues. In DNA, the CDR3 is TGTGCCAGCAGCGGACTTTTAGCGGGGTTGGCAGATACGCAGTATTTT. Amino acids: CASSGLLAGLADTQYF.

This clonotype has more than one count but fewer than ten. The chain recombines TRBV7-9 with TRBJ2-7; D call uncertain. This CDR3 is 13 amino acids long. Deletions cut 5 bases from V and 0 bases from J, with 8 bases between. CDR1 is SEHNR, CDR2 FQNEAQ, per germline (reference sequence). The CDR3 nucleotides are TGTGCCAGCAGCCCGACAAGCTCCTACGAGCAGTACTTC. Residues: CASSPTSSYEQYF.

The chain couples TRBV20-1 to TRBJ1-5; D uncertain. The CDR3 totals 13 residues. CDR1 is DFQATT, CDR2 SNEGSKA, per germline (reference sequence). V lost 0 bases, J lost 4 bases, and 7 bases lay in between. CDR3 sequence (DNA): TGCAGTGCTAGAGATCTAGAGAATCAGCCCCAGCATTTT. The encoded protein is CSARDLENQPQHF.

This clonotype occurred a few times. V is TRBV18 and J is TRBJ2-5; TRBD1 matches 7 bases. V lost 4 bases and J lost 0; bases outside the gene matches: 5. The CDR3 runs 15 residues. From germline, CDR1 is KGHSH and CDR2 LQKENI. CDR3 DNA sequence: TGTGCCAGCTCACGATGGGGACAGAACCAAGAGACCCAGTACTTC. Translating it yields CASSRWGQNQETQYF.

This clonotype showed up many times. The chain couples TRBV10-3 to TRBJ2-2; D remains ambiguous. V shed 3 bases and J shed 0 bases, with 5 bases lying between them. This CDR3 contains 14 residues. Germline CDR1 is ENHRY and CDR2 is SYGVKD. The CDR3 bases are TGTGCCATCAGTGATGGTCCGAACACCGGGGAGCTGTTTTTT. It is translated as CAISDGPNTGELFF.

Relative to its sample, this clonotype is medium-sized. The gene calls are TRBV20-1 and TRBJ2-1, with 7 bases lining up with TRBD2. This CDR3 comprises 17 residues. Germline V gives CDR1 DFQATT, CDR2 SNEGSKA (reference sequence). V trimming: 6 bases; J trimming: 3 bases; junction bases outside the gene matches: 17. Here the CDR3 reads CSATTLTTSAFYNEQFF. The CDR3 DNA reads TGCAGTGCCACAACTCTCACCACTAGCGCTTTCTACAATGAGCAGTTCTTC.

By share, this clonotype counts as medium-sized. The chain links TRBV9 to TRBJ2-7, with 9 nucleotides matching TRBD1. The CDR3 has 15 amino acids. Germline CDR1 is SGDLS and CDR2 is YYNGEE. V was pared by 0 bases and J by 7 bases, with 8 bases of the junction left unmatched. The CDR3 loop reads CASSVEGQGSREQYF. CDR3 DNA: TGTGCCAGCAGCGTAGAGGGACAGGGTTCGCGGGAGCAGTACTTC.

This clonotype is classed as medium-sized (0.01 to 0.1%). The chain has TRBV6-1 and TRBJ2-4, with a possible D match to TRBD1 (6 bases). Germline V gives CDR1 MNHNS, CDR2 SASEGT. This CDR3 contains 15 residues. Between the trimmed V and J ends, which lost 5 bases and 0 bases, there was a span of 11 bases. The CDR3 bases are TGTGCCAGCAGTCTCAGGGGCATAGCCAAAAACATTCAGTACTTC. Protein: CASSLRGIAKNIQYF.

This clonotype has a handful of counts. The CDR3 here is CASSLKREQYF. The DNA of the CDR3 is TGTGCCAGCAGTTTAAAGAGGGAGCAGTACTTC. This sequence joins TRBV6-2 or TRBV6-3 and TRBJ2-7, with D uncertain. Trimming took 4 bases from V and 7 from J, leaving 8 bases between them. The CDR3 sequence is 11 residues long. Germline assignment: CDR1 MNHEY and CDR2 SVGEGT.

This clonotype was seen repeatedly, ten times or more. V usage is TRBV30 and J usage is TRBJ1-1, with D unresolved. CDR1 GTSNPN and CDR2 SVGIG come from the germline V gene (reference sequence). Trimming removed 0 bases from V and 4 bases from J, with 6 bases in between. The CDR3 is 12 residues long. The CDR3: CAWSVHSTEAFF. DNA for the CDR3: TGTGCCTGGAGTGTACACTCCACTGAAGCTTTCTTT. Looking up the rest from reference TRBV30 and TRBJ1-1 gives the full variable domain: SQTIHQWPATLVQPVGSPLSLECTVEGTSNPNLYWYRQAAGRGLQLLFYSVGIGQISSEVPQNLSASRPQDRQFILSSKKLLLSDSGFYLCAWSVHSTEAFFGQGTRLTVV.

Ten or more counts support this clonotype. For the CDR3, the DNA is TGTGCCAGCACTCAACAGGCAGGACCCTACGAGCAGTACTTC. Protein: CASTQQAGPYEQYF. V gene TRBV2 combines with J gene TRBJ2-7; D may be TRBD1 (5 bases). Trimming left V 7 bases short and J 2 bases short, with 15 bases between. Looked up from germline, CDR1 is SNHLY and CDR2 is FYNNEI. The CDR3 totals 14 residues. Variable domain in full (rest from reference TRBV2 and TRBJ2-7): EPEVTQTPSHQVTQMGQEVILRCVPISNHLYFYWYRQILGQKVEFLVSFYNNEISEKSEIFDDQFSVERPDGSNFTLKIRSTKLEDSAMYFCASTQQAGPYEQYFGPGTRLTVT.

This clonotype appeared many times. The CDR3 loop is CSVRQGTGANVLTF. The CDR3 bases are TGCAGCGTAAGACAGGGAACAGGGGCCAACGTCCTGACTTTC. The rearrangement joins TRBV29-1 to TRBJ2-6, with TRBD1 identical over 7 bases. Trimming at V came to 6 bases and at J to 4 bases, leaving 6 bases not matched to a gene. Germline V lookup: CDR1 SQVTM, CDR2 ANQGSEA. CDR3 length equals 14 residues.

V is TRBV11-2 and J is TRBJ1-4, with D tentatively TRBD1 (6 bases). V was shortened by 4 bases and J by 8 bases, with 14 bases between the two germline ends. Germline CDR1 is SGHAT and CDR2 is FQNNGV. The CDR3 covers 14 residues. CDR3: CASSSQGRDEKLFF. CDR3 nucleotide sequence: TGTGCCAGCAGCTCCCAGGGGAGGGACGAAAAACTGTTTTTT.

Ten or more counts support this clonotype. The chain joins TRBV6-5 to TRBJ2-3; TRBD2 matches 9 bases. Germline V gene data show CDR1 as MNHEY and CDR2 as SVGAGI. V lost 4 bases to trimming and J lost 3 bases; unmatched junction nucleotides: 5. The CDR3 consists of 15 residues. The CDR3 sequence is CASSSTSGFTDTQYF. The CDR3 nucleotides read TGTGCCAGCAGTTCTACTAGCGGGTTTACAGATACGCAGTATTTT.

This clonotype appeared a few times. This chain uses TRBV3-2 with TRBJ2-3; the table's TRBD1 call for D was not verified on the DNA. TRBV3-2 is a pseudogene. The CDR3 spans 20 residues. CDR3 in DNA: TGTGCCAGCAGCCAAGATTGCCCAGCGCCAAACAGGGCAACCACAGATACGCAGTATTTT. This encodes CASSQDCPAPNRATTDTQYF.

This sequence joins TRBV7-9 and TRBJ2-1, with TRBD2 identical over 12 bases. The V gene's germline CDR1 is SEHNR and CDR2 FQNEAQ (reference sequence). CDR3 size: 15 residues. The ends lost 7 bases at V and 5 bases at J; junction bases unmatched: 6. CDR3 region: CASTILAGGHNEQFF. The CDR3 DNA reads TGTGCCAGCACCATACTAGCGGGGGGCCACAATGAGCAGTTCTTC.